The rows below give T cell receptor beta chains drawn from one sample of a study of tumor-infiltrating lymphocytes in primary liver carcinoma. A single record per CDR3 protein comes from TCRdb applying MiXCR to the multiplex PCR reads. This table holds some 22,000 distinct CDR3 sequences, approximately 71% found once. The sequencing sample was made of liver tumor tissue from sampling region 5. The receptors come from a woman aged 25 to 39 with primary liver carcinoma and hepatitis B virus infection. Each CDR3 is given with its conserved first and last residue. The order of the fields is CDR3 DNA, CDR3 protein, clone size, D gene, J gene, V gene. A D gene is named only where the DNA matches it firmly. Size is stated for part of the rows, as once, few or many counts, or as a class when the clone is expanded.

cdr3_nt: TGTGCCAGCAGCTTCTCCTCCTCCTCCTACGAGCAGTACTTC
cdr3_aa: CASSFSSSSYEQYF
clone_size: few
d_call: NA
j_call: TRBJ2-7
v_call: TRBV5-6

cdr3_nt: TGTGCCAGCAGAGACCGGGGTGGTATCGACGAGCATTACTTT
cdr3_aa: CASRDRGGIDEHYF
clone_size: NA
d_call: NA
j_call: TRBJ2-7
v_call: TRBV28

cdr3_nt: TGTGCCAGCAGCTCTGAGTGGAGCTATAATTCGCCCCTCCACTTT
cdr3_aa: CASSSEWSYNSPLHF
clone_size: NA
d_call: NA
j_call: TRBJ1-6
v_call: TRBV11-3

cdr3_nt: TGCGCCAACAGCCAAGACCCCTTAACTAGCAGGAGGGCTGTGATGACAGATACACAGTATTTT
cdr3_aa: CANSQDPLTSRRAVMTDTQYF
clone_size: NA
d_call: NA
j_call: TRBJ2-3
v_call: TRBV4-3

cdr3_nt: TGTGCCGCAAGCAGGAGGGATGGGGAGTTCTTC
cdr3_aa: CAASRRDGEFF
clone_size: NA
d_call: NA
j_call: TRBJ2-1
v_call: TRBV10-3

cdr3_nt: TGTGCCAGCAGCCCCATGAGCGAGCCATCCTACAATGAGCAGTTCTTC
cdr3_aa: CASSPMSEPSYNEQFF
clone_size: NA
d_call: NA
j_call: TRBJ2-1
v_call: TRBV28

cdr3_nt: TGTGCCTACAGCCGACTAGCAGGGAGGGGGTATGAGCAGTCCTTC
cdr3_aa: CAYSRLAGRGYEQSF
clone_size: NA
d_call: NA
j_call: TRBJ2-1
v_call: TRBV11-3

cdr3_nt: TGTGCCATCAGTGAGTCGGCAGCGGGAACCTACTATAAGCAGTTCTTC
cdr3_aa: CAISESAAGTYYKQFF
clone_size: NA
d_call: TRBD2
j_call: TRBJ2-1
v_call: TRBV10-3

cdr3_nt: TGTGCCAGTACCGCCGACAGGACCGGGGAGCTGTTTTTT
cdr3_aa: CASTADRTGELFF
clone_size: many
d_call: NA
j_call: TRBJ2-2
v_call: TRBV19

cdr3_nt: TGTGCCACCAGTGATTTGGGGTCGAGCGCACAAGAGACCCAGTGCTTC
cdr3_aa: CATSDLGSSAQETQCF
clone_size: NA
d_call: NA
j_call: TRBJ2-5
v_call: TRBV24-1

cdr3_nt: TGCGCCAGCAGTTTTTTGGGACTAGCGGGAGCTGGCGAGCACTACTTC
cdr3_aa: CASSFLGLAGAGEHYF
clone_size: NA
d_call: TRBD2
j_call: TRBJ2-7
v_call: TRBV28

cdr3_nt: TGTGCCAGCAGCTGGGTCATGGCGGGAATGTCCGGGGAGCTGTTTTTT
cdr3_aa: CASSWVMAGMSGELFF
clone_size: NA
d_call: NA
j_call: TRBJ2-2
v_call: TRBV11-1

cdr3_nt: TGTGCCAGCAGTGGGAGTCTGGGGATAGGAGGGGAGCAGTACTTC
cdr3_aa: CASSGSLGIGGEQYF
clone_size: many
d_call: NA
j_call: TRBJ2-7
v_call: TRBV6-1

cdr3_nt: TGCAGTGCTAGAGCTAGCAGATTCCCCTACGAGCAGTACTTC
cdr3_aa: CSARASRFPYEQYF
clone_size: many
d_call: NA
j_call: TRBJ2-7
v_call: TRBV20-1

cdr3_nt: TGCAGTGCTAGAGCTAGCAGATTCACCTACGAGCAATACTTC
cdr3_aa: CSARASRFTYEQYF
clone_size: once
d_call: NA
j_call: TRBJ2-7
v_call: TRBV20-1

cdr3_nt: TGTGCCATCAGCTTTGATCGTAGCACAGATACGCAGTATTTT
cdr3_aa: CAISFDRSTDTQYF
clone_size: NA
d_call: NA
j_call: TRBJ2-3
v_call: TRBV12-3/TRBV12-4

cdr3_nt: TGTGCCAGCAGCGTAGTAGGCGTGAGCTACGAGCAGTACTTC
cdr3_aa: CASSVVGVSYEQYF
clone_size: NA
d_call: NA
j_call: TRBJ2-7
v_call: TRBV11-2

cdr3_nt: TGTGTCAGCACTCAGGGGGGGGGTGGAGGCCACACCTTC
cdr3_aa: CVSTQGGGGGHTF
clone_size: NA
d_call: TRBD1
j_call: TRBJ1-2
v_call: TRBV11-2

cdr3_nt: TGTGCCAGCAGTTCATTAGGGAGCTTCAGTTCTGGGACCAACGTCCTGACTTTC
cdr3_aa: CASSSLGSFSSGTNVLTF
clone_size: once
d_call: NA
j_call: TRBJ2-6
v_call: TRBV7-9

cdr3_nt: TGTGCCATCGGTGAGTCGGCTACCAGACTAGAGACCCAGTACTTT
cdr3_aa: CAIGESATRLETQYF
clone_size: NA
d_call: NA
j_call: TRBJ2-5
v_call: TRBV10-3

cdr3_nt: TGTGCCGACAGTTCGGCAGACACAGATACGCACTATTTT
cdr3_aa: CADSSADTDTHYF
clone_size: NA
d_call: NA
j_call: TRBJ2-3
v_call: TRBV6-5

cdr3_nt: TGTGCCAACAAACGAGAGGGGGTAGAGACCCAGTACTTC
cdr3_aa: CANKREGVETQYF
clone_size: NA
d_call: NA
j_call: TRBJ2-5
v_call: TRBV28

cdr3_nt: TGTGCCAGCAGCCAGGAACACCTAGGACAGGGGGGGTCGCGCGAACAGTACTTC
cdr3_aa: CASSQEHLGQGGSREQYF
clone_size: NA
d_call: TRBD1
j_call: TRBJ2-7
v_call: TRBV4-2

cdr3_nt: TGTGCCAGCACTCCGGCGGGACAGATCTATGGCTACACATTC
cdr3_aa: CASTPAGQIYGYTF
clone_size: NA
d_call: TRBD1
j_call: TRBJ1-2
v_call: TRBV28

cdr3_nt: TGTGCCAGCAGCTTCGGGATCTTGGGGGGAACGCAGTATTTT
cdr3_aa: CASSFGILGGTQYF
clone_size: NA
d_call: NA
j_call: TRBJ2-3
v_call: TRBV11-2

cdr3_nt: TGCAGTGCTAGGGACAGAACCACTTACTATGGCTACACCTTC
cdr3_aa: CSARDRTTYYGYTF
clone_size: NA
d_call: NA
j_call: TRBJ1-2
v_call: TRBV20-1

cdr3_nt: TGCGCCAACAATCGAGCGGGGTACTATGAGCAGTACTTC
cdr3_aa: CANNRAGYYEQYF
clone_size: NA
d_call: TRBD2
j_call: TRBJ2-7
v_call: TRBV10-2

cdr3_nt: TGCGCCAGCAGCCTCTCTTTGGACGGGTGGTACTCCTACGAGCAGTACTTC
cdr3_aa: CASSLSLDGWYSYEQYF
clone_size: NA
d_call: NA
j_call: TRBJ2-7
v_call: TRBV28

cdr3_nt: TGTACCAGCAGCGTAGACGTACACCCTCCACCCACAGATACGAAGTATTTT
cdr3_aa: CTSSVDVHPPPTDTKYF
clone_size: NA
d_call: NA
j_call: TRBJ2-3
v_call: TRBV5-4

cdr3_nt: TGTGCCAGCAGTATCACAGGAGGGGGCTCGACCTACGAGCAGTACTTC
cdr3_aa: CASSITGGGSTYEQYF
clone_size: NA
d_call: NA
j_call: TRBJ2-7
v_call: TRBV11-2

cdr3_nt: TGTGCCAGGAATTCGCGGGGCCACAGGCCGAACACCGGGGAACTGTTTTTT
cdr3_aa: CARNSRGHRPNTGELFF
clone_size: NA
d_call: NA
j_call: TRBJ2-2
v_call: TRBV7-8